Listed below are T cell receptor beta chains from one sample, sequenced in a study of T cells after somatic rescue of genetic block. Using immunoSEQ multiplex PCR, the repertoire was profiled, and TCRdb retains in-frame clones only, with some absent. The sample has 85,000 to 100,000 clones, 85% to 90% seen once. Input material: peripheral blood mononuclear cells (PBMCs). Receptors were obtained from a woman younger than 35. CDR3s include the opening cysteine and the closing phenylalanine or tryptophan. The D gene is left open where the match is weak. Where a row states a size, it is once, few, many or the class of an expanded clone; other rows omit it.

TRBV19	13	once	TRBJ1-3	NA	CASGDSSGNTIYF	TGTGCCAGCGGAGATTCCTCTGGAAACACCATATATTTT
TRBV9	16	NA	TRBJ2-1	NA	CASSPNTFVGYNEQFF	TGTGCCAGCAGCCCAAATACTTTCGTAGGCTACAATGAGCAGTTCTTC
TRBV28	14	NA	TRBJ2-7	NA	CASSLDPVSYEQYF	TGTGCCAGCAGTTTAGATCCAGTTTCCTACGAGCAGTACTTC
TRBV5-1	15	NA	TRBJ2-1	NA	CASSLGPMGYNEQFF	TGCGCCAGCAGCTTAGGGCCGATGGGGTACAATGAGCAGTTCTTC
TRBV5-1	19	NA	TRBJ2-7	NA	CASSLEITRDRTSSYEQYF	TGCGCCAGCAGCTTGGAGATTACCCGGGACCGGACGAGCTCCTACGAGCAGTACTTC
TRBV5-1	15	NA	TRBJ1-2	TRBD1	CASSPRKGQGYGYTF	TGCGCCAGCAGCCCACGTAAAGGACAGGGGTATGGCTACACCTTC
TRBV19	13	NA	TRBJ2-7	NA	CASSPRTRNEQYF	TGTGCCAGTAGTCCTCGGACCCGGAACGAGCAGTACTTC
TRBV2	14	NA	TRBJ1-5	NA	CASSVGQRNQPQHF	TGTGCCAGCAGTGTTGGGCAGCGCAATCAGCCCCAGCATTTT
TRBV6-5	11	NA	TRBJ2-7	NA	CAIGGWGEQYF	TGTGCCATCGGCGGTTGGGGCGAGCAGTACTTC
TRBV7-9	16	NA	TRBJ2-5	NA	CASSAQAGPYQETQYF	TGTGCCAGCAGCGCACAGGCGGGCCCGTACCAAGAGACCCAGTACTTC
TRBV6-5	12	NA	TRBJ1-2	TRBD1	CASRRDSYGYTF	TGTGCCAGCAGAAGGGACAGCTATGGCTACACCTTC
TRBV18	12	NA	TRBJ2-5	NA	CASSPPGETQYF	TGTGCCAGCTCACCACCGGGAGAGACCCAGTACTTC
TRBV15	13	NA	TRBJ2-3	TRBD1	CATSPGGTDTQYF	TGTGCCACCAGCCCAGGGGGAACAGATACGCAGTATTTT
TRBV28	14	NA	TRBJ2-5	NA	CASTPGDIVETQYF	TGTGCCAGCACCCCCGGCGACATTGTAGAGACCCAGTACTTC
TRBV28	14	NA	TRBJ2-3	NA	CASSLVGGADTQYF	TGTGCCAGCAGTTTAGTGGGCGGGGCAGATACGCAGTATTTT
TRBV14	15	NA	TRBJ2-3	TRBD2	CASSGLAGGPNTQYF	TGTGCCAGCAGCGGACTAGCGGGGGGACCGAATACGCAGTATTTT
TRBV27	14	NA	TRBJ1-1	TRBD1	CASSPGGLNTEAFF	TGTGCCAGCAGTCCAGGGGGCCTCAACACTGAAGCTTTCTTT
TRBV6-4	19	NA	TRBJ2-3	TRBD2	CASSDSSWTSGREADTQYF	TGTGCCAGCAGTGACTCCTCTTGGACTAGCGGGAGGGAGGCAGATACGCAGTATTTT
TRBV28	17	NA	TRBJ2-5	TRBD1	CASSMTRTGGFQETQYF	TGTGCCAGCAGTATGACCCGGACAGGGGGCTTCCAAGAGACCCAGTACTTC
TRBV4-2	14	NA	TRBJ2-7	TRBD2	CASSQELAGYEQYF	TGTGCCAGCAGCCAAGAACTAGCGGGCTACGAGCAGTACTTC
TRBV9	14	NA	TRBJ1-2	TRBD1	CASSLRGTVYGYTF	TGTGCCAGCAGCCTCAGGGGGACGGTCTATGGCTACACCTTC
TRBV28	13	NA	TRBJ2-1	NA	CASSQTRVREQFF	TGTGCCAGCAGCCAAACTAGGGTCCGTGAGCAGTTCTTC
TRBV27	15	NA	TRBJ2-1	TRBD1	CASRRQGTSYNEQFF	TGTGCCAGCAGGAGACAGGGAACTTCCTACAATGAGCAGTTCTTC
TRBV5-1	19	once	TRBJ2-1	TRBD1	CASSIRDRGFGLADNEQFF	TGCGCCAGCAGCATCCGGGACAGGGGATTCGGACTAGCAGACAATGAGCAGTTCTTC
TRBV25-1	14	NA	TRBJ1-1	NA	CASSDWVKNTEAFF	TGTGCCAGCAGTGATTGGGTAAAGAACACTGAAGCTTTCTTT